The sequence of this T cell receptor (beta chain) was determined in a study of blood T cell repertoires in COVID-19. The wider study: Donors in the United States, Italy and Spain gave samples during acute or convalescent COVID-19. T cells, B-cell-depleted T cells, or PBMCs supplied cDNA or gDNA.

Under the authors' procedure: How many nucleated cells were present was estimated from reference gene primer amplification. Here immunoSEQ multiplex PCR was the method, and the copy in TCRdb shows in-frame clones only, minus some. V and J calls and clone size are as listed in that table; D and trimming were resolved from the DNA. This sample carries about 300,000 clones, approximately 85% of them seen once, and the ten largest clones take around 1.5%. Trimming pared 4 bases from V and 4 bases from J, leaving 16 bases between. The germline CDR1 and CDR2 sequences are MNHNS and SASEGT. This CDR3 comprises 16 residues.

This TCR came from a woman aged 45-59 years with acute or convalescent COVID-19. The sequenced sample consisted of peripheral blood. The gene calls are TRBV6-1 and TRBJ1-4, with a possible D match to TRBD1 (6 bases). For the CDR3, the DNA is TGTGCCAGCAGTGGAGGCCTTGGACAGCTTAATGAAAAACTGTTTTTT. It codes for CASSGGLGQLNEKLFF.